The 10 T cell receptor beta chains below come from one sample, sequenced in a study of T cell repertoires in cytomegalovirus infection. Their antigens are not known. TCRdb independently ran MiXCR on the reads; one entry per CDR3 protein. This sample has hundreds of thousands of distinct CDR3 sequences, with roughly 43% found just once. This material consisted of cultured PBMCs, taken from culture after CMV antigen stimulation. The source of these receptors is a human donor in good health (CMV status not recorded). Some clones in this sample may be carry-over from other donors' samples.

The chain recombines TRBV7-9 with TRBJ2-7, with D perhaps matching TRBD1 (5 bases). This CDR3 contains 17 residues. From germline, CDR1 is SEHNR and CDR2 FQNEAQ (reference sequence). V was trimmed by 2 bases and J by 0 bases, leaving 17 bases between them. The CDR3 DNA reads TGTGCCAGCAGCTTATGGGGTAAAGGGGTGAGCTCCTACGAGCAGTACTTC. Translation: CASSLWGKGVSSYEQYF. Full variable domain (outside the CDR3, taken from reference TRBV7-9 and TRBJ2-7): DTGVSQNPRHKITKRGQNVTFRCDPISEHNRLYWYRQTLGQGPEFLTYFQNEAQLEKSRLLSDRFSAERPKGSFSTLEIQRTEQGDSAMYLCASSLWGKGVSSYEQYFGPGTRLTVT.

This clonotype was counted a few times. The chain is built from TRBV27 and TRBJ1-1; a possible D gene is TRBD1 (6 bases). The V end was cut by 1 base, the J end by 3 bases, with 15 bases between. The CDR3 extends over 16 amino acids. Germline CDR1 and CDR2: MNHEY and SMNVEV (reference sequence). CDR3: CASSLFPGGADTEAFF. The CDR3 DNA is TGTGCCAGCAGTTTATTCCCGGGGGGCGCGGACACTGAAGCTTTCTTT.

This clonotype was counted a single time. The V call is TRBV20-1, the J call TRBJ2-4, with D perhaps matching TRBD1 or TRBD2 (7 bases each). This CDR3 spans 13 amino acids. Trimming removed 3 bases from V and 9 bases from J, with 15 bases in between. The germline V gene encodes CDR1 DFQATT and CDR2 SNEGSKA (reference sequence). CDR3 sequence (DNA): TGCAGTGCTAGGTGGGAGGGGGCCGTCATTCAGTACTTC. It encodes CSARWEGAVIQYF.

The genes are TRBV20-1 and TRBJ2-1, with D unresolved. CDR3 size: 11 residues. V lost 3 bases and J 8 bases, leaving 8 bases between the germline ends. Germline V lookup: CDR1 DFQATT, CDR2 SNEGSKA (reference sequence). The CDR3 region is CSASLGDEQFF. The CDR3 DNA is TGCAGTGCTAGTCTAGGCGATGAGCAGTTCTTC.

This clonotype was detected only a few times. The chain links TRBV5-6 to TRBJ1-1; a possible D gene is TRBD1 (5 bases). Germline CDR1 reads SGHDT; CDR2 reads YYEEEE. This CDR3 has 13 residues. Trimming took off 2 bases at V and 11 bases at J, with 16 bases between the two ends. The CDR3 DNA reads TGTGCCAGCAGCTTTCGGACACATTTAGACGCTTTCTTT. Residues: CASSFRTHLDAFF.

This clonotype has at least ten counts. J is TRBJ2-2 and V is TRBV7-8; tentative D call: TRBD1 (5 bases). Germline CDR1 reads SGHVS; CDR2 reads FQNEAQ. This CDR3 comprises 16 residues. Trimming shortened V by 2 bases and J by 4 bases, and 14 bases separated the two germline ends. The CDR3 sequence is CASSLRVTASTGELFF. The CDR3 DNA sequence: TGTGCCAGCAGCTTAAGGGTGACAGCCAGCACCGGGGAGCTGTTTTTT. Supplemented by reference TRBV7-8 and TRBJ2-2, the full variable domain reads GAGVSQSPRYKVAKRGQDVALRCDPISGHVSLFWYQQALGQGPEFLTYFQNEAQLDKSGLPSDRFFAERPEGSVSTLKIQRTQQEDSAVYLCASSLRVTASTGELFFGEGSRLTVL.

This clonotype occurred a few times. This chain links TRBV7-4 with TRBJ1-3; D is ambiguous. Germline lookup yields CDR1 SGHVT and CDR2 SQSDAQ. The V gene lost 5 bases and the J gene lost 1 base, with 12 bases spanning the gap. The CDR3 contains 15 residues. CDR3 protein: CASSPTELSGNTIYF. The CDR3 nucleotides read TGTGCCAGCAGCCCTACAGAGCTATCTGGAAACACCATATATTTT. The full variable domain, completed using reference TRBV7-4 and TRBJ1-3, is GAGVSQSPRYKVAKRGRDVALRCDSISGHVTLYWYRQTLGQGSEVLTYSQSDAQRDKSGRPSGRFSAERPERSVSTLKIQRTEQGDSAVYLCASSPTELSGNTIYFGEGSWLTVV.

CDR3 DNA: TGTGCCAGCAGCCCAGACGTCACCCCTTGGCATCAGCCCCAGCATTTT. Translation: CASSPDVTPWHQPQHF. J is TRBJ1-5 and V is TRBV7-4; D call uncertain. The germline V gene encodes CDR1 SGHVT and CDR2 SQSDAQ. The V gene lost 5 bases and the J gene lost 5 bases, with 19 bases spanning the gap. This CDR3 has 16 residues.

This clonotype was seen a few times. The V call is TRBV7-8, the J call TRBJ2-1; 7 positions agree with TRBD2. The V gene end was trimmed by 3 bases and the J gene end by 9 bases; junction bases not matched to a gene: 8. This CDR3 region has 14 residues. Per germline, CDR1 SGHVS and CDR2 FQNEAQ. The CDR3 nucleotides read TGTGCCAGCAGCTTGGGGGGGGGGGTAACTGAGCAGTTCTTC. Its protein is CASSLGGGVTEQFF.

This clonotype was seen only a few times. The rearrangement links TRBV20-1 to TRBJ1-1, with D uncertain. This CDR3 contains 15 residues. V lost 1 base to trimming and J lost 1 base, with 13 bases between them. Germline loops: CDR1 DFQATT, CDR2 SNEGSKA (reference sequence). The CDR3 nucleotides read TGCAGTGCTAGAGGGGGTCATGTGCGGAACACTGAAGCTTTCTTT. Translation gives CSARGGHVRNTEAFF.